This is a list of T cell receptor beta chains from one sample in a study of blood T cell repertoires in COVID-19. Assay used: immunoSEQ multiplex PCR; TCRdb lists only in-frame clones, some missing. The table has 100,000 to 150,000 clones, about 80% seen once. The sequenced material came from PBMCs or T cells enriched from blood (not recorded which). The receptors come from a man aged 40-49 years with acute COVID-19. Each CDR3 is given with its conserved first and last residue. D genes are given only for firm matches. Clone sizes are given selectively: once, few, many, or a class where the clone is expanded.

d_gene	v_gene	abundance	j_gene	CDR3nt	CDR3aa
NA	TRBV12-3/TRBV12-4	once	TRBJ2-7	TGTGCCAGTGGGACTGGGGCAGCCTACGAGCAGTACTTC	CASGTGAAYEQYF
TRBD2	TRBV7-3	NA	TRBJ2-3	TGTGCCAGCAGCCCTACCGGTCCAGCGGGGGGAGGAGATACGCAGTATTTT	CASSPTGPAGGGDTQYF
NA	TRBV6-5	NA	TRBJ2-7	TGTGCCAGCAGGCCATTTAGCTCCTACGAGCAGTACTTC	CASRPFSSYEQYF
TRBD1	TRBV7-9	NA	TRBJ2-7	TGTGCCAGCAGCCAGACAGGGTACGAGCAGTACTTC	CASSQTGYEQYF
TRBD1	TRBV19	NA	TRBJ1-3	TGTGCCAGTAGTAACCCGACCGGGACAGTTCATTCTGGAAACACCATATATTTT	CASSNPTGTVHSGNTIYF
NA	TRBV29-1	NA	TRBJ2-1	TGCAGCGTTGCCCGTGGTAGCTCCTACAATGAGCAGTTCTTC	CSVARGSSYNEQFF
NA	TRBV18	NA	TRBJ1-2	TGTGCCAGCTCACCAACAGCGGGCGGGGGCTACACCTTC	CASSPTAGGGYTF
NA	TRBV13	NA	TRBJ2-7	TGTGCCAGCAGCCGTCGGACAGTCCTATACGAGCAGTACTTC	CASSRRTVLYEQYF
NA	TRBV9	NA	TRBJ1-2	TGTGCCAGCAGCGTAGTAGGACAGTCCTCGGCGGAGGGCTACACCTTC	CASSVVGQSSAEGYTF
TRBD1	TRBV5-1	NA	TRBJ2-7	TGCGCCAGCAGCGGGACACCGGGACAGGGGGCTTACGAGCAGTACTTC	CASSGTPGQGAYEQYF
NA	TRBV2	NA	TRBJ1-2	TGTGCCAGCAGTGTGTTCGGCGGCTATGGCTACACCTTC	CASSVFGGYGYTF
TRBD1	TRBV14	NA	TRBJ2-1	TGTGCCAGCAGCCAAGACGGGGACAGGGCCAAGCAGTTCTTC	CASSQDGDRAKQFF
TRBD1	TRBV5-1	NA	TRBJ2-7	TGCGCCAGCAGCTTACAGGGGTACGAGCAGTACTTC	CASSLQGYEQYF
NA	TRBV2	NA	TRBJ2-2	TGTGCCAGCAGGGCCCCTCTGGGCGACACCGGGGAGCTGTTTTTT	CASRAPLGDTGELFF
TRBD1	TRBV19	once	TRBJ1-4	TGTGCCAGTAGTTTTATGACAGGGGCCGGTGAAAAACTGTTTTTT	CASSFMTGAGEKLFF
TRBD1	TRBV3-1/TRBV3-2	NA	TRBJ2-7	TGTGCCAGCAGCCTTGACAGGGAGCGCCACGAGCAGTACTTC	CASSLDRERHEQYF